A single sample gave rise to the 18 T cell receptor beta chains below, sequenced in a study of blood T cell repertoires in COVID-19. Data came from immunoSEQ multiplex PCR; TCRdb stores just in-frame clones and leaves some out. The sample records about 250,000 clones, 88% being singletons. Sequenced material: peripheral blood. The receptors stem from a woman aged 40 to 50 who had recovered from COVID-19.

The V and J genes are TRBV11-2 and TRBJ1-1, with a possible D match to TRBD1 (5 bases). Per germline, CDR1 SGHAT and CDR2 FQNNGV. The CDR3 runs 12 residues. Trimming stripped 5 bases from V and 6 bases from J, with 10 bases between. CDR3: CASSPGHSEAFF. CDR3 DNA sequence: TGTGCCAGCAGCCCAGGGCATTCTGAAGCTTTCTTT.

The CDR3 loop reads CATPPGQGAGYGYTF. The CDR3 nucleotides read TGTGCCACTCCTCCTGGACAGGGGGCGGGGTATGGCTACACCTTC. This sequence joins TRBV2 and TRBJ1-2, with 11 bases fitting TRBD1. The length of the CDR3 is 15 residues. CDR1 SNHLY and CDR2 FYNNEI come from the germline V gene. V lost 10 bases to trimming and J lost 5 bases; unmatched junction nucleotides: 12.

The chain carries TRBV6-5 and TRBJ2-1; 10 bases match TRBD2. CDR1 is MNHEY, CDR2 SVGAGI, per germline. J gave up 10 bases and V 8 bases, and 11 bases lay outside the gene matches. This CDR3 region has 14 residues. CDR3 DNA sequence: TGTGCCAGCGGTTGGCTAGCGGGAGCCGGGGAGCAGTTCTTC. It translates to CASGWLAGAGEQFF.

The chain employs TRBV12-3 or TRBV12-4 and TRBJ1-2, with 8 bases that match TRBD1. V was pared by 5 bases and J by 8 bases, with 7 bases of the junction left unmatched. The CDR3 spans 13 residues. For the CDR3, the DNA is TGTGCCAGCAGTCCGACAGGGGTGGGAGGCTACACCTTC. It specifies CASSPTGVGGYTF.

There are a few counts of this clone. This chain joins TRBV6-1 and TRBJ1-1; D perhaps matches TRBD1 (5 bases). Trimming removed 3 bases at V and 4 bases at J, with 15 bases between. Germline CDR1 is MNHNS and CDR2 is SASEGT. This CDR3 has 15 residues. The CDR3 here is CASSEWGGGGTEAFF. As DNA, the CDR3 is TGTGCCAGCAGTGAGTGGGGGGGTGGTGGCACTGAAGCTTTCTTT.

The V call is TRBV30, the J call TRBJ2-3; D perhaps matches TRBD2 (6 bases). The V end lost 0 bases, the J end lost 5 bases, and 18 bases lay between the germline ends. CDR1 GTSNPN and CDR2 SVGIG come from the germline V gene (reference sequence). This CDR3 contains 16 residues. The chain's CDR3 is CAWSVGGAGFGDTQYF. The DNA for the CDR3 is TGTGCCTGGAGTGTCGGGGGTGCGGGGTTTGGAGATACGCAGTATTTT.

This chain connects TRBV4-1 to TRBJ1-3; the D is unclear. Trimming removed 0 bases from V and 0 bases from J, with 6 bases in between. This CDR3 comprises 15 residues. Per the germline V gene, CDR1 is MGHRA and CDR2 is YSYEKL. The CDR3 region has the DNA TGCGCCAGCAGCCAAGACCGGGTCTCTGGAAACACCATATATTTT. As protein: CASSQDRVSGNTIYF.

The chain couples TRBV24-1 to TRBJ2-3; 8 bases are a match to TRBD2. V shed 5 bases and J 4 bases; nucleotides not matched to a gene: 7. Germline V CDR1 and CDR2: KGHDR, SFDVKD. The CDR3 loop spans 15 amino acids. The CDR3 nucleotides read TGTGCCACCAGTGTCCCCCGGGGGGGCGCAGATACGCAGTATTTT. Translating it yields CATSVPRGGADTQYF.

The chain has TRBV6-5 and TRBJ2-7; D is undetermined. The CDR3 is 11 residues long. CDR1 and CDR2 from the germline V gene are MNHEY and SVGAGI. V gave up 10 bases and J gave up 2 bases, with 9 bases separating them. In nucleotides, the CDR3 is TGTGCCACCTCAGAGGCCTACGAGCAGTACTTC. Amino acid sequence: CATSEAYEQYF.

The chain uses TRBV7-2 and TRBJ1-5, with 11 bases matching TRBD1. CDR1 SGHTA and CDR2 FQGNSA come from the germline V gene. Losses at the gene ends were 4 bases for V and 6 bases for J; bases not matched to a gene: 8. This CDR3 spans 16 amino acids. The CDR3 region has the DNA TGTGCCAGCAGCTCCTACGGACAGGGGGCGGGTCAGCCCCAGCATTTT. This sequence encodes CASSSYGQGAGQPQHF.

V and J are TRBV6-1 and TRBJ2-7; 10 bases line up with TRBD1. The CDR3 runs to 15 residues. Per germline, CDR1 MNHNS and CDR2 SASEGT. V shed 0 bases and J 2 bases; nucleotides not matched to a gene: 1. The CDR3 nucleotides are TGTGCCAGCAGTGAAGCGGGACAGGGGCCCTACGAGCAGTACGTC. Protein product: CASSEAGQGPYEQYV.

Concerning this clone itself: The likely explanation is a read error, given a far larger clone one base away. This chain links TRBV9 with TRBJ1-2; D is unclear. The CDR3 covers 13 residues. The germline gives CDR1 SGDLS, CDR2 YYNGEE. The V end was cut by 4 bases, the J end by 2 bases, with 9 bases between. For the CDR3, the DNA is TGTGCCAGCAGCCCCGAGGGAAACTATGGCTACACCTTC. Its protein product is CASSPEGNYGYTF. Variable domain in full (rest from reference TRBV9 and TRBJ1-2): DSGVTQTPKHLITATGQRVTLRCSPRSGDLSVYWYQQSLDQGLQFLIQYYNGEERAKGNILERFSAQQFPDLHSELNLSSLELGDSALYFCASSPEGNYGYTFGSGTRLTVV.

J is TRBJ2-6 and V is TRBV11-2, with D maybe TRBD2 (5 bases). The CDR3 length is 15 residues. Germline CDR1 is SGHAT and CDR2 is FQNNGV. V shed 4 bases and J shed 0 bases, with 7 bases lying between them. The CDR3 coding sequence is TGTGCCAGCAGCTACGGAGGCTCTGGGGCCAACGTCCTGACTTTC. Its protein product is CASSYGGSGANVLTF.

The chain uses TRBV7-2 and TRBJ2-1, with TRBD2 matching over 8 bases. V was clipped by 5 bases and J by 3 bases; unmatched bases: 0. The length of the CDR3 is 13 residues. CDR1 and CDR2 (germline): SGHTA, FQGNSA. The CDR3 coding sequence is TGTGCCAGCAGCAGCGGGAGCTACAATGAGCAGTTCTTC. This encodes CASSSGSYNEQFF.

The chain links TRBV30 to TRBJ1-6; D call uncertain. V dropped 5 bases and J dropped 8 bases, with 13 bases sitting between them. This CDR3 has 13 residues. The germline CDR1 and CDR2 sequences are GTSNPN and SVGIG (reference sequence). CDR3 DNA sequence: TGTGCCTGGTCCGCGGCCCGGGATTCACCCCTCCACTTT. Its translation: CAWSAARDSPLHF.

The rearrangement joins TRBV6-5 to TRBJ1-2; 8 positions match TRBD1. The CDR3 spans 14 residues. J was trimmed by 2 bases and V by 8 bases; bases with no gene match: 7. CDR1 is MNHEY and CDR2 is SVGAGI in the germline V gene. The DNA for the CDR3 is TGTGCCAGCGGCCCGACAGGGGCAAACTATGGCTACACCTTC. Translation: CASGPTGANYGYTF.

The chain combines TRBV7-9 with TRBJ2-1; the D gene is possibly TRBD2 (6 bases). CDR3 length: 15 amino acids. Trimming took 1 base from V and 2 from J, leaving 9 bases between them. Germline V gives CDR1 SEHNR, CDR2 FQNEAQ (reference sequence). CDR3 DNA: TGTGCCAGCAGCTTAGGGGAGGTGCCCTACAATGAGCAGTTCTTC. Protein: CASSLGEVPYNEQFF.

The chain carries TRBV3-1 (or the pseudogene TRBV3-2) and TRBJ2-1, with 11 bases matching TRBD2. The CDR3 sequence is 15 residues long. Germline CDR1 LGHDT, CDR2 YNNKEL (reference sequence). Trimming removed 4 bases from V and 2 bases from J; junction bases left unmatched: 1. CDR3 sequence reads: CASSPSGRTYNEQFF. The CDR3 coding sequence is TGTGCCAGCAGCCCTAGCGGGAGGACCTACAATGAGCAGTTCTTC.